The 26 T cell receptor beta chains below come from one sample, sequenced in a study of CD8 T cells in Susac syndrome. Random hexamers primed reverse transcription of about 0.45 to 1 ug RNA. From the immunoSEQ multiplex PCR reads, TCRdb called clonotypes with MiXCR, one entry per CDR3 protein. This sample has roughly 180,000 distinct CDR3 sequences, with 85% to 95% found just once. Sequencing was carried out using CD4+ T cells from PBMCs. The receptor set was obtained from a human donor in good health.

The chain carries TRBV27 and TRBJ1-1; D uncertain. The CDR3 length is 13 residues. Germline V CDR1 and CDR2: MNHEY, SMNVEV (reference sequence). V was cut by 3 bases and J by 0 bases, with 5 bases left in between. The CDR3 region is CASSLLLNTEAFF. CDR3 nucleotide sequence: TGTGCCAGCAGTTTGCTACTGAACACTGAAGCTTTCTTT.

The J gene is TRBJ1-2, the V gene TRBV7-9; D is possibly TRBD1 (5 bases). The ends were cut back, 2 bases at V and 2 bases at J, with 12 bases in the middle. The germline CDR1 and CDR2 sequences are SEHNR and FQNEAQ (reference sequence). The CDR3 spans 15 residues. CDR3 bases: TGTGCCAGCAGCTTAAAGGGGTCCCTCAACTATGGCTACACCTTC. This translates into CASSLKGSLNYGYTF.

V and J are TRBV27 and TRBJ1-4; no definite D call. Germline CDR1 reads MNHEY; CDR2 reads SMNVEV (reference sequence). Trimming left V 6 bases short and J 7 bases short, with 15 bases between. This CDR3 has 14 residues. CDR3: CASSRMGIGEKLFF. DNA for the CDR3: TGTGCCAGCAGCCGGATGGGAATTGGTGAAAAACTGTTTTTT.

The CDR3 sequence is CSASPWQQTDTDTQYF. DNA of the CDR3: TGCAGTGCTAGCCCCTGGCAGCAGACGGATACAGATACGCAGTATTTT. The chain employs TRBV20-1 and TRBJ2-3; D ambiguous. Germline V gene lookup returns CDR1 DFQATT and CDR2 SNEGSKA (reference sequence). The CDR3 totals 16 residues. V lost 3 bases to trimming and J lost 3 bases, with 19 bases between them.

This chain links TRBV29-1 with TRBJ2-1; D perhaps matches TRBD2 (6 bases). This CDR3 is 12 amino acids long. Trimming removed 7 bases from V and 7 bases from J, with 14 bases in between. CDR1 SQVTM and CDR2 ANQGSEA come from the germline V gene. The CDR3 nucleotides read TGCAGCGGTAGCGGAGGGTGGAATGAGCAGTTCTTC. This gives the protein CSGSGGWNEQFF.

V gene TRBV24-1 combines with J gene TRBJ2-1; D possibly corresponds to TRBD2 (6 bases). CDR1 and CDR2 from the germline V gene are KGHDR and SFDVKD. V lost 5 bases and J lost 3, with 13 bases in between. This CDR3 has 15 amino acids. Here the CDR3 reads CATSAPSGFYNEQFF. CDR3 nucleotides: TGTGCCACCAGTGCCCCCAGCGGGTTCTACAATGAGCAGTTCTTC.

This CDR3 is CSGMTSYNEQFF. CDR3 sequence (DNA): TGCAGCGGCATGACTAGTTACAATGAGCAGTTCTTC. The chain recombines TRBV29-1 with TRBJ2-1, with a possible D match to TRBD2 (6 bases). The germline V gene has CDR1 SQVTM and CDR2 ANQGSEA. Trimming shortened V by 7 bases and J by 4 bases, and 11 bases separated the two germline ends. The CDR3 has 12 residues.

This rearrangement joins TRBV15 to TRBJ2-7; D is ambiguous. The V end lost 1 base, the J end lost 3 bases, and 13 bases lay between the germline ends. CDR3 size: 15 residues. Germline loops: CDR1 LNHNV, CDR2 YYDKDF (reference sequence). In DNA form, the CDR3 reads TGTGCCACCAGCAGAGGACTTACGGACGGCTACGAGCAGTACTTC. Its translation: CATSRGLTDGYEQYF.

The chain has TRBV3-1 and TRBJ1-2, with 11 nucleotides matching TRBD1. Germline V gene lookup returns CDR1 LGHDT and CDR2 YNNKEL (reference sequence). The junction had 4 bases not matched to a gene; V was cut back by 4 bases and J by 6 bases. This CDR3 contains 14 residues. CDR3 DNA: TGTGCCAGCAGCCTATTGGGACAGGGGGATGGCTACACCTTC. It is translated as CASSLLGQGDGYTF. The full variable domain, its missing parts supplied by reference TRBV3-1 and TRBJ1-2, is DTAVSQTPKYLVTQMGNDKSIKCEQNLGHDTMYWYKQDSKKFLKIMFSYNNKELIINETVPNRFSPKSPDKAHLNLHINSLELGDSAVYFCASSLLGQGDGYTFGSGTRLTVV.

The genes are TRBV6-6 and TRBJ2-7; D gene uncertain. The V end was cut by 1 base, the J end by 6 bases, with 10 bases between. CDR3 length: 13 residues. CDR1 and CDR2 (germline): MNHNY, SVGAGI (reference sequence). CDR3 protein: CASSYYLDAEQYF. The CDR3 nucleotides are TGTGCCAGCAGTTACTACTTGGACGCCGAGCAGTACTTC.

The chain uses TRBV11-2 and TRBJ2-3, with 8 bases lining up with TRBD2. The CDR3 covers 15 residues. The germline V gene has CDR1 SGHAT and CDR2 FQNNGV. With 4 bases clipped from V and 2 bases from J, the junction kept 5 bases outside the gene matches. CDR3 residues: CASSSLRGDTDTQYF. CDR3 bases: TGTGCCAGCAGCTCCCTGCGGGGGGACACAGATACGCAGTATTTT.

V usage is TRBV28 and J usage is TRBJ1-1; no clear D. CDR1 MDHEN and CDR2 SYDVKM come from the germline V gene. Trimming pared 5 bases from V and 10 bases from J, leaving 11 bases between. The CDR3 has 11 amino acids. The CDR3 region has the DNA TGTGCCAGCAGTCCCCTGGGAGCAGCTTTCTTT. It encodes CASSPLGAAFF.

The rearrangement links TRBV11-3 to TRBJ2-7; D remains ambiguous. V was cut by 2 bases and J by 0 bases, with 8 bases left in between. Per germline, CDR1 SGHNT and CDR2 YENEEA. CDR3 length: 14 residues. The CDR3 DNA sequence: TGTGCCAGCAGCTTATACAGCAGCTCCTACGAGCAGTACTTC. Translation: CASSLYSSSYEQYF. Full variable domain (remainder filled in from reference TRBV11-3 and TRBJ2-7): EAGVVQSPRYKIIEKKQPVAFWCNPISGHNTLYWYLQNLGQGPELLIRYENEEAVDDSQLPKDRFSAERLKGVDSTLKIQPAELGDSAVYLCASSLYSSSYEQYFGPGTRLTVT.

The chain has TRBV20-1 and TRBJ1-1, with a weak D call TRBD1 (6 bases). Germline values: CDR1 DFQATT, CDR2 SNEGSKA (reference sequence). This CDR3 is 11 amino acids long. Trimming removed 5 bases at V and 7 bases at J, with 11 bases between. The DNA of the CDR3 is TGCAGTGCTCTTAGAGGGGGTGAAGCTTTCTTT. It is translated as CSALRGGEAFF.

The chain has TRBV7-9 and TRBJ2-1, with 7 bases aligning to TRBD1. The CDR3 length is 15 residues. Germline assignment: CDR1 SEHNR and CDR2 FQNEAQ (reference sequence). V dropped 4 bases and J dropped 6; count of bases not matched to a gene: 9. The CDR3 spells CASSSRTDRANEQFF. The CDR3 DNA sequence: TGTGCCAGCAGCTCCCGGACCGACAGGGCCAATGAGCAGTTCTTC.

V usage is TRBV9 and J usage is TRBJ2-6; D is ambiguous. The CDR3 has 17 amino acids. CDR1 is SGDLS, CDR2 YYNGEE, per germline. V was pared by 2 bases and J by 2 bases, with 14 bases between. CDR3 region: CASSVEPTMTGANVLTF. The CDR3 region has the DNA TGTGCCAGCAGCGTCGAACCTACTATGACTGGGGCCAACGTCCTGACTTTC.

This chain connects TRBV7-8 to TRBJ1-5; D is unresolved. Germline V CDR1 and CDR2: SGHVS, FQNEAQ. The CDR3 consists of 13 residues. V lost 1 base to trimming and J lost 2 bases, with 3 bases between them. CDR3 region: CASSLDGNQPQHF. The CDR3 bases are TGTGCCAGCAGCTTAGATGGCAATCAGCCCCAGCATTTT.

CDR3: CATSRVTGGPHEQYF. The CDR3 region has the DNA TGTGCCACCAGCAGAGTTACGGGAGGGCCCCACGAGCAGTACTTC. The rearrangement links TRBV15 to TRBJ2-7; the match to TRBD2 covers 8 bases. This CDR3 has 15 residues. The germline gives CDR1 LNHNV, CDR2 YYDKDF (reference sequence). V shed 1 base and J 5 bases; nucleotides not matched to a gene: 7.

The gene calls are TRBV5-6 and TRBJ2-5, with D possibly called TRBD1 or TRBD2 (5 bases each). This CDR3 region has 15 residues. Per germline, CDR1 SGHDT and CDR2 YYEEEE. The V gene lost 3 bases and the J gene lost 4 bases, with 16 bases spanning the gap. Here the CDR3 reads CASSYDGGGRETQYF. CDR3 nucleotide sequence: TGTGCCAGCAGCTACGACGGTGGGGGACGAGAGACCCAGTACTTC.

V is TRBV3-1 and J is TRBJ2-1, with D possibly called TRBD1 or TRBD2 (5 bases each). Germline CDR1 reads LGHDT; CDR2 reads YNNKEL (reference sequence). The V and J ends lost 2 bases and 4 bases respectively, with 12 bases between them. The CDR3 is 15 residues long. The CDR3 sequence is CASSQTGTRYNEQFF. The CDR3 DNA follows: TGTGCCAGCAGCCAAACCGGGACGAGGTACAATGAGCAGTTCTTC.

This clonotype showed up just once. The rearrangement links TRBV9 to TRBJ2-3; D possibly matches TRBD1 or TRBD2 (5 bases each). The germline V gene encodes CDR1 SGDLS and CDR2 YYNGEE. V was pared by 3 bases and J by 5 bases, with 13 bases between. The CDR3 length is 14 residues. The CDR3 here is CASSGDPWGDTQYF. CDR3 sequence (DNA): TGTGCCAGCAGCGGGGACCCCTGGGGAGATACGCAGTATTTT.

CDR3 sequence reads: CSVELPPDTQYF. CDR3 DNA sequence: TGCAGCGTTGAACTCCCCCCGGATACGCAGTATTTT. The rearrangement uses TRBV29-1 and TRBJ2-3; no clear D. V shed 2 bases and J shed 6 bases, with 9 bases lying between them. Per germline, CDR1 SQVTM and CDR2 ANQGSEA. The CDR3 runs to 12 residues.

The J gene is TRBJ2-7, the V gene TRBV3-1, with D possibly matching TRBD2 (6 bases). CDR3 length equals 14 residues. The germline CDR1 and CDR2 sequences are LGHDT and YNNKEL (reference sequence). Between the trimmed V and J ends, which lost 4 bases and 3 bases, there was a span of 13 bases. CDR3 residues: CASSPRLGNYEQYF. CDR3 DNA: TGTGCCAGCAGCCCAAGACTAGGAAACTACGAGCAGTACTTC.

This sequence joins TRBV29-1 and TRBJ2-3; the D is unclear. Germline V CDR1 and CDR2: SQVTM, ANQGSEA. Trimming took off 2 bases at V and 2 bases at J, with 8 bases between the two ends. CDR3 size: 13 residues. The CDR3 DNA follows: TGCAGCGTTGAAAGGGCATCCACAGATACGCAGTATTTT. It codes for CSVERASTDTQYF.

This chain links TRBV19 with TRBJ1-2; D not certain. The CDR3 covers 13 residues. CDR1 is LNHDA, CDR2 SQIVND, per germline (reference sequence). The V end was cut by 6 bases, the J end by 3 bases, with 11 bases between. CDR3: CASSPRTDYGYTF. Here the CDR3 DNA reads TGTGCCAGTAGCCCCAGGACGGACTATGGCTACACCTTC.

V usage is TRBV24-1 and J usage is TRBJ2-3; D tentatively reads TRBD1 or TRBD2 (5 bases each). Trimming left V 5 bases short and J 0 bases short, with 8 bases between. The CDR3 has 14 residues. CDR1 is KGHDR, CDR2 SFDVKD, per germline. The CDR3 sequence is CATSVGDSTDTQYF. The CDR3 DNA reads TGTGCCACCAGTGTAGGGGACAGCACAGATACGCAGTATTTT.